This is a list of T cell receptor beta chains from one sample in a study of cytomegalovirus exposure and HLA in healthy donors. Here immunoSEQ multiplex PCR was the method, and the copy in TCRdb shows in-frame clones only, minus some. The repertoire consists of about 150,000 clones, with about 68% occurring once and the leading ten covering 2.1%. The sample was PBMCs. These receptors all stem from a man in his thirties or forties in good health and CMV-seronegative. CDR3s include the opening cysteine and the closing phenylalanine or tryptophan. A D gene is named only where the DNA matches it firmly. Clone size, where shown, is once, few, many, or a class for clones that have expanded.

j_gene	abundance	d_gene	v_gene	CDR3aa	CDR3nt
TRBJ1-5	-	TRBD1	TRBV6-6	CASRPRQGYQPQHF	TGTGCCAGCAGACCCCGACAGGGCTATCAGCCCCAGCATTTT
TRBJ1-1	-	-	TRBV19	CASSIERQDKTEAFF	TGTGCCAGTAGTATAGAACGGCAGGATAAAACTGAAGCTTTCTTT
TRBJ2-7	-	-	TRBV5-1	CASSFSGSYEQYF	TGCGCCAGCAGCTTCAGCGGATCCTACGAGCAGTACTTC
TRBJ2-3	-	-	TRBV18	CASSAPGAYTQYF	TGTGCCAGCTCAGCCCCAGGGGCGTATACGCAGTATTTT
TRBJ2-1	-	-	TRBV29-1	CSVETWGGLRFF	TGCAGCGTTGAAACATGGGGGGGGCTAAGGTTCTTC
TRBJ1-1	once	-	TRBV6-5	CASSYNLRNTEAFF	TGTGCCAGCAGTTATAATTTGAGGAACACTGAAGCTTTCTTT
TRBJ1-2	-	-	TRBV7-9	CASRTDIYGYTF	TGTGCCAGCAGGACGGACATCTATGGCTACACCTTC
TRBJ2-5	-	-	TRBV7-6	CASSSRGETQYF	TGTGCCAGCAGCTCCCGAGGGGAGACCCAGTACTTC
TRBJ1-5	-	-	TRBV6-6	CASSYSNGVGQPQHF	TGTGCCAGCAGTTACTCGAACGGGGTAGGACAGCCCCAGCATTTT
TRBJ1-4	-	TRBD1	TRBV11-2	CASSPNPPGTGVDEKLFF	TGTGCCAGCAGCCCGAACCCCCCAGGGACAGGGGTAGATGAAAAACTGTTTTTT
TRBJ1-2	-	TRBD1	TRBV4-3	CASSRRTGALGGGYTF	TGCGCCAGCAGCCGTCGCACAGGGGCCCTCGGGGGAGGCTACACCTTC
TRBJ1-2	-	-	TRBV14	CASSQGSRYGYTF	TGTGCCAGCAGCCAAGGTTCCCGCTATGGCTACACCTTC
TRBJ2-2	once	TRBD1	TRBV27	CASSLAGGVTGELFF	TGTGCCAGCAGTTTGGCAGGGGGTGTCACCGGGGAGCTGTTTTTT
TRBJ2-2	-	TRBD1	TRBV6-1	CASSDRQGTGELFF	TGTGCCAGCAGCGACAGACAGGGCACCGGGGAGCTGTTTTTT
TRBJ2-1	-	-	TRBV5-4	CASSRGLGSSYNEQFF	TGTGCCAGCAGCAGGGGACTTGGGAGCTCCTACAATGAGCAGTTCTTC
TRBJ2-2	-	-	TRBV7-9	CASSSLGITGELFF	TGTGCCAGCAGCTCCCTAGGCATAACCGGGGAGCTGTTTTTT
TRBJ2-3	-	-	TRBV19	CASSMSQPTDTQYF	TGTGCCAGTAGTATGTCACAACCCACAGATACGCAGTATTTT
TRBJ1-2	-	TRBD1	TRBV6-4	CASSPGGHPNYGYTF	TGTGCCAGCAGCCCAGGGGGACATCCAAACTATGGCTACACCTTC